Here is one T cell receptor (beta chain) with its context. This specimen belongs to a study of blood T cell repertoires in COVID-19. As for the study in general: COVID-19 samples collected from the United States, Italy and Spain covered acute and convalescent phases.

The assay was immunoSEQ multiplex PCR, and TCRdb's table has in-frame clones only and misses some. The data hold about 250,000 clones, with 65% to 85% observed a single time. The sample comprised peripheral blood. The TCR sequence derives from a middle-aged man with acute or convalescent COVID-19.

The CDR3 here is CASSQVAPGLRTDTQYF. Written as DNA, the CDR3 is TGTGCCAGCAGCCAAGTGGCCCCGGGACTCCGCACAGATACGCAGTATTTT. The V and J genes are TRBV14 and TRBJ2-3, with D tentatively TRBD2 (6 bases). Germline V gene data show CDR1 as SGHDN and CDR2 as FVKESK. The CDR3 is made up of 17 amino acids. Trimming cost V 1 base and J 1 base, with 15 bases left between them.